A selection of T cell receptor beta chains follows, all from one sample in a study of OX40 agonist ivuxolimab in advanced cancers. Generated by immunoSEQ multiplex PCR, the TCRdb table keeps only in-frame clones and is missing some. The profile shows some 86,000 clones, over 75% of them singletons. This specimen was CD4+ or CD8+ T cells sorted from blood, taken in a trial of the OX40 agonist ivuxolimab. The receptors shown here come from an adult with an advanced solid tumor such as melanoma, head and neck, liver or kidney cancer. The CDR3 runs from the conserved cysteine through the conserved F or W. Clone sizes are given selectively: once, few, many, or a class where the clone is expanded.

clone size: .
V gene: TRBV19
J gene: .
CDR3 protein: CASSIGTGGVYEQYF

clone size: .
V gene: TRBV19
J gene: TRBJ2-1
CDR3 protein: CASSIRDRVYNEQFF

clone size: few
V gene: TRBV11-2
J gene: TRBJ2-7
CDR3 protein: CASSYWDSSYEQYF

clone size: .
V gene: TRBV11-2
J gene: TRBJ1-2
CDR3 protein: CASRSPGNYGYTF

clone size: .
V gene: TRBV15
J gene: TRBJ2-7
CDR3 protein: CATEKGRFLNEQYF

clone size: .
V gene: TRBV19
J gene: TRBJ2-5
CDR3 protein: CASSIGLHRSQYF

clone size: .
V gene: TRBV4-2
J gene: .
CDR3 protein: CASSQVGRDRGNEQYF

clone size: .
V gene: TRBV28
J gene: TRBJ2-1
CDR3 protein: CASGLAGGSSYNEQFF

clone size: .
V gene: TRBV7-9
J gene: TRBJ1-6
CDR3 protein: CASSKGSNDSPLHF

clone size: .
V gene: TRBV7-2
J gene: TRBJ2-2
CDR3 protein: CASSLGVHTSGAGELFF

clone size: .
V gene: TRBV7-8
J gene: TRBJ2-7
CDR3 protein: CASSLELAASYEQYF

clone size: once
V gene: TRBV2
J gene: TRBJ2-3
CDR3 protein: CASSQGTDTQYF

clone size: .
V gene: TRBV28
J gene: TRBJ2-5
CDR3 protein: CASSYPSGVGETQYF

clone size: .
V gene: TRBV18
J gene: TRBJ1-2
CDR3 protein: CASSPDGERGYTF

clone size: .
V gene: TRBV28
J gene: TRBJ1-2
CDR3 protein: CASSLGQGAFNYGYTF

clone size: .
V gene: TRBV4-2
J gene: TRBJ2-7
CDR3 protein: CASSQIDNNLYEQYF

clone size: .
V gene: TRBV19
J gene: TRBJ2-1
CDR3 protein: CASTPGLAYYNEQFF

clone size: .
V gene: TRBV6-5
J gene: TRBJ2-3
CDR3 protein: CASSYSSSGSFDTQYF

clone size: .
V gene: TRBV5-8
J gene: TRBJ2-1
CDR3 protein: CASSPGTSRSSYNEQFF

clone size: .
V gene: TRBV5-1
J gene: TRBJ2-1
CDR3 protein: CASSLGGLVPIPYNEQFF

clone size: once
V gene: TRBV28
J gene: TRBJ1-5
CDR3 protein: CASSLFGRYNQPQHF

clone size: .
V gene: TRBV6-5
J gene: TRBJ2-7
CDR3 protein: CASGMDEQYF

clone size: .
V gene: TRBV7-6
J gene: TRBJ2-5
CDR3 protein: CASSFPGGRETQYF

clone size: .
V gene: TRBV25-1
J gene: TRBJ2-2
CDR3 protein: CASSRGLVGELFF

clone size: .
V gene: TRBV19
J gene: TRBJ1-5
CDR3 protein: CASSGQAVQPQHF

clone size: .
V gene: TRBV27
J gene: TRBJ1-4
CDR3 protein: CASTRSGNNGEKLFF

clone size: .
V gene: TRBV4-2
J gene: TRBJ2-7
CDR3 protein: CASSPELAGAYEQYF

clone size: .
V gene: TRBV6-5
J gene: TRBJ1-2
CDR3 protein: CASSWGQGFGYTF

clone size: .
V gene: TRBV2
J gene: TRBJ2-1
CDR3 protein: CASSRDLDNEQFF

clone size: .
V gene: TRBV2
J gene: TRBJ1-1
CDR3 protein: CATPPTGNEAFF

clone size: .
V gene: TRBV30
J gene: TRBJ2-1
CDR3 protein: CAWSVGSRDEQFF

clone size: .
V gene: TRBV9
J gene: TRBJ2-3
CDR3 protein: CASSPEPSYPDTQYF

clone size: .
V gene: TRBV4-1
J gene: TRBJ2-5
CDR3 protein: CASSPRGFAQETQYF

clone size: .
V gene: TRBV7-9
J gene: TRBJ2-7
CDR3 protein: CASSATGTSGYEQYF

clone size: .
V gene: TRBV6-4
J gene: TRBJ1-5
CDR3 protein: CASSRKSPQHF

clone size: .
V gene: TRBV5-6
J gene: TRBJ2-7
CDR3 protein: CASSEGTSGIYEQYF

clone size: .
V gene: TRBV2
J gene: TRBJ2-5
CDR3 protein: CASSEGGGIGETQYF

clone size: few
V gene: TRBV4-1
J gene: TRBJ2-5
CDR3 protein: CASSQATAPSAAETQYF

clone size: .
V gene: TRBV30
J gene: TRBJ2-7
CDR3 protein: CAWSVALTEQYF

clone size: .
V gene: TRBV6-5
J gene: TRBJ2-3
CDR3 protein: CASSPGLGDTQYF

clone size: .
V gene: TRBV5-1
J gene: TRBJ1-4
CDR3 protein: CASSLAERGFNEKLFF

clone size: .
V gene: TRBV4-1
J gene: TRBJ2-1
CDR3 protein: CASSHLGGLYNEQFF

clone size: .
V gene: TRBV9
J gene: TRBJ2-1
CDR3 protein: CASSASLAGDIEQFF

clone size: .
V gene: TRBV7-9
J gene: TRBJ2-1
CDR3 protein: CASSGGYNEQFF